The clone carrying this T cell receptor (beta chain) occurred a few times. What it recognizes is unknown. The data belong to a study of cytomegalovirus exposure and HLA in healthy donors. The study's findings and limits: It has been reported that TCR beta sequences accurately predicted the HLA-A and HLA-B alleles of most subjects.

The PCR contained 60 Vbeta and 13 Jbeta primers. Generated by immunoSEQ multiplex PCR, the TCRdb table keeps only in-frame clones and is missing some. This sample has fewer than 110,000 clones, with 77% found just once. The germline gives CDR1 SGHRS, CDR2 YFSETQ. This CDR3 is built from 14 residues. With 2 bases clipped from V and 7 bases from J, the junction kept 8 bases outside the gene matches. The chain carries TRBV5-1 and TRBJ1-2, with 7 positions matching TRBD1. The sequence was collected from a male donor in good health and CMV-seronegative. Sequencing was performed on PBMCs. The CDR3 reads CASSFGTASLGYTF. For the CDR3, the DNA is TGCGCCAGCAGCTTCGGGACAGCGAGTCTTGGCTACACCTTC.